These 11 T cell receptor beta chains were all obtained from the same sample, sequenced in a study of shared clonotypes between healthy human individuals. The data were produced by immunoSEQ multiplex PCR, yet TCRdb's version contains in-frame clones alone and is incomplete. The sample includes some 1,100,000 clones, about 84% seen only once; the top ten take roughly 0.56%. Sequencing was performed on memory CD4+ T cells from PBMCs. The sample's subset: CD45RA-negative fraction. Source of these receptors: a man younger than 30 in good health. Some clones in this sample may be carry-over from other donors' samples.

Of note for this clone: One base away lies a much larger clone, so this may be a sequencing read error. The identical CDR3 is also encoded by other nucleotide sequences in the sample. The genes are TRBV7-3 and TRBJ2-3; TRBD2 matches at 11 bases. Germline loops: CDR1 SGHTA, CDR2 FQGTGA. The CDR3 spans 15 residues. Losses at the gene ends were 5 bases for V and 0 bases for J; bases not matched to a gene: 1. The CDR3 DNA sequence: TGTGCCAGCAGCCGGACTAGCGGGAGCACAGATACGCAGTATTTT. Protein: CASSRTSGSTDTQYF.

This clone was found many times. The chain recombines TRBV5-1 with TRBJ1-4, with 11 bases that match TRBD1. The germline gives CDR1 SGHRS, CDR2 YFSETQ. This CDR3 has 16 residues. J lost 4 bases, V lost 4 bases, and 6 bases had no gene match. The CDR3 loop is CASSLDRGQINEKLFF. Here the CDR3 DNA reads TGCGCCAGCAGCCTGGACAGGGGGCAGATTAATGAAAAACTGTTTTTT.

A single count supports this clone. This sequence joins TRBV21-1 and TRBJ2-5; the table's D call TRBD2 went unverified against the DNA. TRBV21-1 is described as a pseudogene. CDR3 length: 14 residues. The CDR3 coding sequence is TGTGCCAGCAGCATCCGACTAGCGCCCCTGACCCAGTACTTC. Its protein product is CASSIRLAPLTQYF.

This chain uses TRBV6-1 with TRBJ1-1; a possible D gene is TRBD1 (6 bases). The V end was cut by 3 bases, the J end by 8 bases, with 16 bases between. CDR1 and CDR2 from the germline V gene are MNHNS and SASEGT. This CDR3 has 14 residues. The CDR3 DNA follows: TGTGCCAGCAGTGATCCGACAGGACTGAACGAAGCTTTCTTT. Amino acid sequence: CASSDPTGLNEAFF.

This chain connects TRBV7-9 to TRBJ2-3; the match to TRBD2 covers 13 bases. This CDR3 is built from 17 residues. V lost 5 bases, J lost 6 bases, and 11 bases stayed unmatched. Germline CDR1 is SEHNR and CDR2 is FQNEAQ (reference sequence). In nucleotides, the CDR3 is TGTGCCAGCAGCCCACTTTCCGGGACTAGCGGGACGGATACGCAGTATTTT. Translating gives CASSPLSGTSGTDTQYF.

This clone has a count of ten or more. The chain uses TRBV18 and TRBJ2-7; D not certain. Germline loops: CDR1 KGHSH, CDR2 LQKENI. This CDR3 has 12 residues. Trimming took off 3 bases at V and 3 bases at J, with 6 bases between the two ends. CDR3 bases: TGTGCCAGCTCACCCGCTCTCTACGAGCAGTACTTC. Amino acid sequence: CASSPALYEQYF.

This chain joins TRBV7-3 and TRBJ2-1; no firm D call. Germline V gene sequence: CDR1 SGHTA, CDR2 FQGTGA. The CDR3 contains 15 residues. V was shortened by 0 bases and J by 4 bases, with 10 bases between the two germline ends. The CDR3 bases are TGTGCCAGCAGCTTAACGCCTAACACATACAATGAGCAGTTCTTC. It specifies CASSLTPNTYNEQFF.

The chain has TRBV2 and TRBJ2-6, with D perhaps matching TRBD2 (6 bases). CDR3 length equals 16 residues. V lost 4 bases, J lost 7 bases, and 17 bases lay in between. Per the germline V gene, CDR1 is SNHLY and CDR2 is FYNNEI. The CDR3: CASSAIGGAGANVLTF. The CDR3 coding sequence is TGTGCCAGCAGTGCCATTGGCGGGGCAGGAGCCAACGTCCTGACTTTC.

This chain uses TRBV27 with TRBJ2-1; 11 bases match TRBD2. Germline V gene lookup returns CDR1 MNHEY and CDR2 SMNVEV (reference sequence). V lost 7 bases, J lost 0 bases, and 14 bases stayed unmatched. The CDR3 contains 19 residues. The CDR3 coding sequence is TGTGCCAGCACCACCTCGGGGCTAGCGGGAGGTCACTCCTACAATGAGCAGTTCTTC. It specifies CASTTSGLAGGHSYNEQFF.

The chain combines TRBV7-9 with TRBJ1-3; possibly TRBD1 for D (5 bases). Deletions cut 5 bases from V and 0 bases from J, with 11 bases between. This CDR3 contains 15 residues. Germline V lookup: CDR1 SEHNR, CDR2 FQNEAQ (reference sequence). This CDR3 is CASSLGLLSGNTIYF. In DNA form, the CDR3 reads TGTGCCAGCAGCCTGGGACTGCTCTCTGGAAACACCATATATTTT.

This chain uses TRBV5-1 with TRBJ2-1; 12 positions agree with TRBD2. The CDR3 totals 18 residues. CDR1 is SGHRS, CDR2 YFSETQ, per germline. After removal of 4 bases from V and 3 bases from J, the junction contained 11 bases not matched to a gene. CDR3 nucleotides: TGCGCCAGCAGCCGGGACGAACTAGCGGGAGGACACTACAATGAGCAGTTCTTC. Translating gives CASSRDELAGGHYNEQFF.